This T cell receptor (beta chain) was sequenced during a study of T-cell reconstitution after alpha-beta-depleted transplantation in children. Study-wide results and caveats: Surviving recipient T cells and thymic progenitors produced the high day-60 TCRbeta diversity seen in some patients. From newly produced T cells came most of the T-cell counts and diversity one year after transplant. The origin of alpha-beta T cells about two months after transplant was reportedly several hundred expanded graft clones.

In its sample, this clonotype was seen a few times. Its antigen is undetermined. Trimming removed 5 bases from V and 5 bases from J, with 12 bases in between. Germline V gives CDR1 SGHTA, CDR2 FQGTGA. The CDR3 is 13 amino acids. The TCRbeta library was prepared with unique molecular identifiers. TCRdb re-analysed the PCR reads in MiXCR, keeping a single row per CDR3 protein. Of 750,000 to 950,000 distinct CDR3 sequences in the sample, around 15% were seen once. The receptor comes from a male patient between 10 and 17 years old who had a stem cell transplant for acute lymphoblastic leukemia, so the T cells may come from the graft donor. This sample comprised PBMCs, mostly from graft donor cells, obtained 360 days after TCRalphabeta/CD19-depleted stem cell transplant. This sequence joins TRBV7-3 and TRBJ2-5; D unresolved. Here the CDR3 reads CASSTGLRETQYF. The CDR3 DNA is TGTGCCAGCAGCACCGGGCTCCGGGAGACCCAGTACTTC.